This T cell receptor (beta chain) was documented in a study of identical twins. TCRdb called the 5' RACE reads again in MiXCR, with one record for every CDR3 protein. The repertoire includes approximately 530,000 distinct CDR3 sequences, approximately 20% of them detected once, and 0.4% to 0.6% sits in the top ten. General study findings and limits: A partial confounding effect on zero-insertion analyses could come from invariant MAIT and iNKT cells.

The CDR3 runs to 17 residues. Trimming left V 6 bases short and J 0 bases short, with 18 bases between. Germline V CDR1 and CDR2: SGHTA, FQGNSA. This clonotype has a handful of counts. No antigen is known for it. These data are also associated with another study on yellow fever vaccine responses in identical twins.

What was sequenced was CD4+ T cells sorted from blood. The chain carries TRBV7-2 and TRBJ2-1; tentative D call: TRBD2 (7 bases). This TCR came from a woman between 18 and 29 years old in good health. CDR3 region: CASREGGLRSSYNEQFF. In DNA, the CDR3 is TGTGCCAGCAGAGAGGGGGGACTACGAAGCTCCTACAATGAGCAGTTCTTC.